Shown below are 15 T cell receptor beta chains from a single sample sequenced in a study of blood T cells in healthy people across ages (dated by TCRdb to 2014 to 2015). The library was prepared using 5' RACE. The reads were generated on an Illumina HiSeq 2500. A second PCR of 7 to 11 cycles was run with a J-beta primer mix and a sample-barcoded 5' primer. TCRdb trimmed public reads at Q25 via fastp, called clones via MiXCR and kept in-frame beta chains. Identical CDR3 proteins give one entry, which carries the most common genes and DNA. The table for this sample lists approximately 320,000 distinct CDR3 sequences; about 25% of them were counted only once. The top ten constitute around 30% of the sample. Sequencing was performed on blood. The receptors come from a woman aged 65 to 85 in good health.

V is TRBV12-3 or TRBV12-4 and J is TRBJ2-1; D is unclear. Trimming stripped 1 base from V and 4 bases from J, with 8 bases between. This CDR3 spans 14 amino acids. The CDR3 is CASSLVEQYNEQFF. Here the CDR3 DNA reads TGTGCCAGCAGTTTAGTAGAACAATACAATGAGCAGTTCTTC.

The CDR3 loop is CASSPVSAKNIQYF. Written as DNA, the CDR3 is TGTGCCAGCAGCCCTGTTTCAGCCAAAAACATTCAGTACTTC. The rearrangement joins TRBV5-6 to TRBJ2-4; the D is unclear. The CDR3 is 14 amino acids. Germline V CDR1 and CDR2: SGHDT, YYEEEE. V lost 4 bases to trimming and J lost 0 bases, with 8 bases between them.

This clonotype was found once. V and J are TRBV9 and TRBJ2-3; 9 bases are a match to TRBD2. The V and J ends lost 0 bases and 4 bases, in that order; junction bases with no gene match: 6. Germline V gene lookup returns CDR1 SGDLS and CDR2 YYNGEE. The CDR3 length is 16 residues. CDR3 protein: CASSVVGSGRADTQYF. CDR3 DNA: TGTGCCAGCAGCGTAGTGGGTAGCGGGAGAGCAGATACGCAGTATTTT.

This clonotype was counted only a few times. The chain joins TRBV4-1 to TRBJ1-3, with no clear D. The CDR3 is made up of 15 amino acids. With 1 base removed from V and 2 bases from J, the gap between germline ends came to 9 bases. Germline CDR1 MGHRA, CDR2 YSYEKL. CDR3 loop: CASSQGGRAGNTIYF. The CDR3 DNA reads TGCGCCAGCAGCCAAGGTGGACGGGCTGGAAACACCATATATTTT.

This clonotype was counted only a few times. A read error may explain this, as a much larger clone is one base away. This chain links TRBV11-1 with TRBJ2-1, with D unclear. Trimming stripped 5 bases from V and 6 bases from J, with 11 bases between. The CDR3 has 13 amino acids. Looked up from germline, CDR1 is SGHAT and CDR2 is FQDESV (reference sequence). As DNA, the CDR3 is TGTGCCAGCAGCCAGATCCCCGGCAATGAGCAGTTCTTC. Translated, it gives CASSQIPGNEQFF.

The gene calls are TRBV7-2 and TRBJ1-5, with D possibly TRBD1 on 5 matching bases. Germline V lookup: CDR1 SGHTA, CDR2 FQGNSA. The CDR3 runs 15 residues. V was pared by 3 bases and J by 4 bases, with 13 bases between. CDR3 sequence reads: CASSLGGLLNQPQHF. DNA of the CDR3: TGTGCCAGCAGCTTGGGGGGTCTACTAAATCAGCCCCAGCATTTT.

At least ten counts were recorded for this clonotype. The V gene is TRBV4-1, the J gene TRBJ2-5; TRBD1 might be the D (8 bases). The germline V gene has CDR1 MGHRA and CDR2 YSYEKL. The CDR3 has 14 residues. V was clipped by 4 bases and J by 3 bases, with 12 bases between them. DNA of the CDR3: TGCGCCAGCAGCCGAACAGGGGGGGAAGAGACCCAGTACTTC. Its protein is CASSRTGGEETQYF.

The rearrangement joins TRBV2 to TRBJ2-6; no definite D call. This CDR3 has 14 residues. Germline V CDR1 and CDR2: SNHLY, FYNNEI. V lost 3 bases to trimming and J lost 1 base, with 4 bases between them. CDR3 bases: TGTGCCAGCAGTGATGTGTCTGGGGCCAACGTCCTGACTTTC. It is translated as CASSDVSGANVLTF.

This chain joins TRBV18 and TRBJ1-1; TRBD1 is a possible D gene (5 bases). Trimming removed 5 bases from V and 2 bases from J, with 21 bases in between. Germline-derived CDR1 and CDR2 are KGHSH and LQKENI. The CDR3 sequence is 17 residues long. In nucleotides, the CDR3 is TGTGCCAGCTCATCCCGTTCTTCGGGGGGAGCAAACACTGAAGCTTTCTTT. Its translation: CASSSRSSGGANTEAFF.

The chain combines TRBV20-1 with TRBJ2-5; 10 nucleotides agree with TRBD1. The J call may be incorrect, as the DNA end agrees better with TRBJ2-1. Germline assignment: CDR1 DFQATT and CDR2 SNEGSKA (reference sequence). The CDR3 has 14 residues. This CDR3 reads CSARDQGTGDEQFF. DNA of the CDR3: TGCAGTGCTAGAGATCAGGGGACAGGGGATGAGCAGTTCTTC.

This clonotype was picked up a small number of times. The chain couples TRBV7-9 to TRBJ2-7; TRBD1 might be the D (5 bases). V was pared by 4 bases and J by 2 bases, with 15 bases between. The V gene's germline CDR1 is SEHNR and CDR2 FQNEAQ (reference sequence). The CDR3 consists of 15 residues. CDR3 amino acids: CASSSSDRIPYEQYF. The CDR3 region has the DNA TGTGCCAGCAGCTCTTCCGACAGAATCCCCTACGAGCAGTACTTC.

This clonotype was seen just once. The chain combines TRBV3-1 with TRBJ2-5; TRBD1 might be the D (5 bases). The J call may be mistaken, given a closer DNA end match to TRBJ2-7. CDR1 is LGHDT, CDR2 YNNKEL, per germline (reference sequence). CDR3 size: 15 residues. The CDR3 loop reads CASSPYRNQGYEQYF. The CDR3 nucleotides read TGTGCCAGCAGCCCCTACAGAAACCAGGGCTACGAGCAGTACTTC.

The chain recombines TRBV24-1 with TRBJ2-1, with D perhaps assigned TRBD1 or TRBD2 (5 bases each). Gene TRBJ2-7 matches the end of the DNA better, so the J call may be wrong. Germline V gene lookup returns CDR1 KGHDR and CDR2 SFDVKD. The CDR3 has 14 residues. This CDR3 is CATSPPGSPNEQYF. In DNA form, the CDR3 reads TGTGCCACCAGCCCCCCAGGGAGTCCCAACGAGCAGTACTTC.

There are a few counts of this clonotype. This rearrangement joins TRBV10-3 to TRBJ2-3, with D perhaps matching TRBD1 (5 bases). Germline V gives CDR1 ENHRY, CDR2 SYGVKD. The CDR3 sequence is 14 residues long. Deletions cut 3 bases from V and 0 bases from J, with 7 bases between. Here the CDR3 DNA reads TGTGCCATCAGTGATCAGGGTAGCACAGATACGCAGTATTTT. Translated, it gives CAISDQGSTDTQYF.

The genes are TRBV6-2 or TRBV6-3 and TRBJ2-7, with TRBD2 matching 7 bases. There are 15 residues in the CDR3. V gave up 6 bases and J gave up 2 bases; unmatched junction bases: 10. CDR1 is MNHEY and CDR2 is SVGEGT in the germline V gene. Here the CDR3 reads CASRTLAGSTYEQYF. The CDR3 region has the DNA TGTGCCAGCAGGACCTTAGCGGGTTCTACCTACGAGCAGTACTTC.